The sequence of this T cell receptor (beta chain) was determined in a study of T cell changes during pregnancy in multiple sclerosis. In its sample, this clone was seen once. The assay was immunoSEQ multiplex PCR, and TCRdb's table has in-frame clones only and misses some. In the table there are 40,000 to 55,000 clones, more than 80% of which are singletons. After removal of 1 base from V and 6 bases from J, the junction contained 4 bases not matched to a gene. The germline V gene has CDR1 SSHAT and CDR2 FNYEAQ (reference sequence). This CDR3 has 15 amino acids. The specimen comprised CD4+ T cells from peripheral blood mononuclear cells, sampled before pregnancy. The chain uses TRBV7-7 and TRBJ2-1; TRBD1 matches at 9 bases. The TCR sequence derives from a female donor with multiple sclerosis, enrolled in a pregnancy study. As DNA, the CDR3 is TGTGCCAGCAGCTTAGGAGGGGGACAGGGCAATGAGCAGTTCTTC. Protein: CASSLGGGQGNEQFF. Full variable domain (missing parts from reference TRBV7-7 and TRBJ2-1): GAGVSQSPRYKVTKRGQDVTLRCDPISSHATLYWYQQALGQGPEFLTYFNYEAQPDKSGLPSDRFSAERPEGSISTLTIQRTEQRDSAMYRCASSLGGGQGNEQFFGPGTRLTVL.